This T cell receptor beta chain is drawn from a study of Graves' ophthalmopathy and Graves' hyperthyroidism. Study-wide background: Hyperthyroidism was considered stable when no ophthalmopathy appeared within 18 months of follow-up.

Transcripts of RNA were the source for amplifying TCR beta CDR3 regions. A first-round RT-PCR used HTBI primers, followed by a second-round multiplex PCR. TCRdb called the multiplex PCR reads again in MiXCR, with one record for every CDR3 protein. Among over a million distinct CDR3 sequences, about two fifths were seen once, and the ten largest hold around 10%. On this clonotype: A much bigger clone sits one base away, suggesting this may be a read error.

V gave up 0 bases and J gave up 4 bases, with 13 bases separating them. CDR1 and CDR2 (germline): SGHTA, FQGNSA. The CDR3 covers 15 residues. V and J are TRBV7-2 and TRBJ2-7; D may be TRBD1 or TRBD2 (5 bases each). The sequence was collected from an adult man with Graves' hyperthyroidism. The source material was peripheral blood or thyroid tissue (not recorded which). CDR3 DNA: TGTGCCAGCAGCTTAGCGGGGGTGGTTGGTTACGAGCAGTACTTC. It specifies CASSLAGVVGYEQYF.